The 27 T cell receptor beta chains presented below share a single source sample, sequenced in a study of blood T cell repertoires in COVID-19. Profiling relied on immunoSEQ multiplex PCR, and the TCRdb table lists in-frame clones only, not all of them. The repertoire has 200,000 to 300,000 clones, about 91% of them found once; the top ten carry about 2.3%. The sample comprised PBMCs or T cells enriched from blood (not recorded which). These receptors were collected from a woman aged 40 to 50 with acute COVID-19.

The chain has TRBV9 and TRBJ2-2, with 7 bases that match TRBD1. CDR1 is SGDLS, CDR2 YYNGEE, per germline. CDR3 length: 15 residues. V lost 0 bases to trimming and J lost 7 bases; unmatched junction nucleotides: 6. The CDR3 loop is CASSVDHRGFGELFF. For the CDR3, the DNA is TGTGCCAGCAGCGTAGATCACAGGGGATTCGGGGAGCTGTTTTTT.

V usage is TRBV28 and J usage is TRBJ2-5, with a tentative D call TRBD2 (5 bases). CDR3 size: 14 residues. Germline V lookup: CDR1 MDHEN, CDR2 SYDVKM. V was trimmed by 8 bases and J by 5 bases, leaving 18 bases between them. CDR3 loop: CASGDVGRAETQYF. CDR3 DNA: TGTGCCAGCGGGGATGTCGGGCGGGCGGAGACCCAGTACTTC.

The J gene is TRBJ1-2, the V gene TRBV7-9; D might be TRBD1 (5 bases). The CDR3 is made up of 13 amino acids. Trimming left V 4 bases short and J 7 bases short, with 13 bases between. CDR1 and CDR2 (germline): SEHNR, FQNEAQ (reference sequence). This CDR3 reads CASSYGTKAGYTF. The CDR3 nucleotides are TGTGCCAGCAGCTATGGGACTAAGGCTGGCTACACCTTC.

CDR3 DNA: TGTGCCAGCACTTTGGGGGGTACCGAGCAGTACGTC. Translated: CASTLGGTEQYV. The chain employs TRBV5-5 and TRBJ2-7; D may be TRBD2 (6 bases). With 6 bases removed from V and 6 bases from J, the gap between germline ends came to 13 bases. Germline V gene data show CDR1 as SGHKS and CDR2 as YYEKEE (reference sequence). The CDR3 length is 12 residues.

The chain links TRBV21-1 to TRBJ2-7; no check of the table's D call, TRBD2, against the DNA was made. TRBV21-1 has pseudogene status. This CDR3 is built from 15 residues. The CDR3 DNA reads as TGTGCCAGCAGCAAAAGCGGTCGGGGAGTTGACGAGCAGTACGTC. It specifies CASSKSGRGVDEQYV.

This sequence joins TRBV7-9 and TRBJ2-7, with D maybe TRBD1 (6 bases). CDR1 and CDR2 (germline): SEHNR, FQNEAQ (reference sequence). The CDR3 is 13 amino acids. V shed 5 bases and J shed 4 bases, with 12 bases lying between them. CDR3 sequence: CASSQQGRYEQYF. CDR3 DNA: TGTGCCAGCAGCCAACAGGGTCGGTACGAGCAGTACTTC.

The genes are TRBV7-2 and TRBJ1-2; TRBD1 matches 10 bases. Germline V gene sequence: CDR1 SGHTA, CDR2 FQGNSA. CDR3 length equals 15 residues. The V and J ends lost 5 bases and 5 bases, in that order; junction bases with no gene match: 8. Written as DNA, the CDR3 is TGTGCCAGCAGCGCGACAGGGGGCGCGAGGTATGGCTACACCTTC. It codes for CASSATGGARYGYTF.

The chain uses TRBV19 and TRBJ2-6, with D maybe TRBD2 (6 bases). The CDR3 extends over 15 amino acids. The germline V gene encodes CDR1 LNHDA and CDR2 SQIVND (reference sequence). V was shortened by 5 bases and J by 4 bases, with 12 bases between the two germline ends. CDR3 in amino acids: CASSGAGSGANVLTF. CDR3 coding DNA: TGTGCCAGTAGTGGTGCGGGATCCGGGGCCAACGTCCTGACTTTC.

CDR3 nucleotides: TGTGCCAGCAGCTCGCGGTTACACACCGGGGAGCTGTTTTTT. As protein: CASSSRLHTGELFF. This chain uses TRBV5-6 with TRBJ2-2; D not resolved. The CDR3 runs 14 residues. Germline V gene data show CDR1 as SGHDT and CDR2 as YYEEEE. V lost 3 bases to trimming and J lost 3 bases, with 9 bases between them.

For the CDR3, the DNA is TGTGCCAGCAGCTTTCAGGGAGGAAGAACTGAAGCTTTCTTT. As protein: CASSFQGGRTEAFF. This chain joins TRBV5-4 and TRBJ1-1; a weak D match, TRBD1 (5 bases). The germline V gene encodes CDR1 SGHNT and CDR2 YYREEE (reference sequence). The CDR3 runs 14 residues. The germline V and J ends were trimmed by 2 bases and 5 bases, with 13 bases remaining between them.

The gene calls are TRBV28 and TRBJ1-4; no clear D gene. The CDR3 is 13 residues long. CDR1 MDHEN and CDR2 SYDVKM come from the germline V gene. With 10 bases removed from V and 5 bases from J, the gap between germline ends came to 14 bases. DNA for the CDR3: TGTGCCACCCGTCTTTACATCAATGAAAAACTGTTTTTT. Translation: CATRLYINEKLFF.

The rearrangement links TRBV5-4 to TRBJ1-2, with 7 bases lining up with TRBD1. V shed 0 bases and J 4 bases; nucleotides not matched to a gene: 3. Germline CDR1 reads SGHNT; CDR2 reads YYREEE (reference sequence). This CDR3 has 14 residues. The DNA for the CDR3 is TGTGCCAGCAGCTTGGGGGACAGCCTCTATGGCTACACCTTC. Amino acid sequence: CASSLGDSLYGYTF.

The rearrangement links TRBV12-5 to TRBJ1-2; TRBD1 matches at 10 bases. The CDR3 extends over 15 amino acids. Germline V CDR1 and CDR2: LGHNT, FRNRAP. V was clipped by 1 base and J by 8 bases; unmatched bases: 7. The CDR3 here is CASGLALTGGEGYTF. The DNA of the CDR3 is TGTGCTAGTGGTTTGGCCCTGACAGGGGGCGAAGGCTACACCTTC.

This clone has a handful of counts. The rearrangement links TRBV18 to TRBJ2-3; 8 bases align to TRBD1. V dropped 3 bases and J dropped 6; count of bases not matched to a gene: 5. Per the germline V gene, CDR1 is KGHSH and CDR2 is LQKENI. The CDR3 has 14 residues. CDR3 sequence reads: CASSPDRVVDTQYF. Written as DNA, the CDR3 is TGTGCCAGCTCACCGGACAGGGTCGTCGATACGCAGTATTTT. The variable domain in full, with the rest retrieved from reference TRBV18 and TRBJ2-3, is NAGVMQNPRHLVRRRGQEARLRCSPMKGHSHVYWYRQLPEEGLKFMVYLQKENIIDESGMPKERFSAEFPKEGPSILRIQQVVRGDSAAYFCASSPDRVVDTQYFGPGTRLTVL.

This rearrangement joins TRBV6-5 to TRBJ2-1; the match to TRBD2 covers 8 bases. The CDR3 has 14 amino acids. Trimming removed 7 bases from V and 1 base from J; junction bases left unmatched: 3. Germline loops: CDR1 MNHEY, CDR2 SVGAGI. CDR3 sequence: CASKREPSYNEQFF. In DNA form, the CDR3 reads TGTGCCAGCAAGCGGGAGCCTTCCTACAATGAGCAGTTCTTC.

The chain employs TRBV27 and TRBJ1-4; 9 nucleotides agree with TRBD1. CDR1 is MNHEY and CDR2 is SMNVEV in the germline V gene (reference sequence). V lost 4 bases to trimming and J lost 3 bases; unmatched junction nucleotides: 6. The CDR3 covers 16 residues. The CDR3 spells CASSSRTGVANEKLFF. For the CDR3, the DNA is TGTGCCAGCAGTTCAAGGACAGGGGTGGCTAATGAAAAACTGTTTTTT.

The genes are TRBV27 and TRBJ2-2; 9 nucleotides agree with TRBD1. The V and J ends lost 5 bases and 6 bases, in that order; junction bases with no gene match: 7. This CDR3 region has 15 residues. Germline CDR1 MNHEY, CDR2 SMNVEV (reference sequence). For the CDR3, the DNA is TGTGCCAGCAGTACAGGACAGGGGTTTCCCGGGGAGCTGTTTTTT. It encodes CASSTGQGFPGELFF.

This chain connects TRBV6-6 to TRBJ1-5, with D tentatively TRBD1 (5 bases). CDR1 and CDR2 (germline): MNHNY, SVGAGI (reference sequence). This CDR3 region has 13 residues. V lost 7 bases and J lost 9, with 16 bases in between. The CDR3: CASTHGGTGPQHF. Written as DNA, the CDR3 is TGTGCCAGCACCCACGGGGGGACTGGGCCCCAGCATTTT.

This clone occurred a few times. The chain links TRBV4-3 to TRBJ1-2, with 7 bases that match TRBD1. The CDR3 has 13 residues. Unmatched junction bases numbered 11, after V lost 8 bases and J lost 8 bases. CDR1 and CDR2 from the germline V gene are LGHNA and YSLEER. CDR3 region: CASSMTGQSGYTF. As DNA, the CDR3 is TGCGCCAGCTCTATGACAGGGCAATCCGGCTACACCTTC.

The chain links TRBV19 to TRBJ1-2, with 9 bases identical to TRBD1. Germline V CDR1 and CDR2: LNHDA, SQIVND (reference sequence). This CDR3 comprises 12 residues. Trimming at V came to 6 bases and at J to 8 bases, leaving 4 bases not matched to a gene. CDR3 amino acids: CASRGQGMGYTF. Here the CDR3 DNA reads TGTGCCAGTAGGGGACAGGGCATGGGCTACACCTTC.

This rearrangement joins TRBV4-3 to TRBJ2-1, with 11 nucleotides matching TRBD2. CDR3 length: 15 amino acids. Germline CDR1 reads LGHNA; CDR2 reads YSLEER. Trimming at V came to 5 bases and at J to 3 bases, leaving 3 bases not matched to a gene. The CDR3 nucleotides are TGCGCCAGCAGCGTACTAGCGGGAGTCTACAATGAGCAGTTCTTC. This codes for CASSVLAGVYNEQFF.

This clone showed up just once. CDR3: CASSFLASGTNEKLFF. The DNA of the CDR3 is TGTGCCAGCAGCTTTCTCGCATCTGGCACTAATGAAAAACTGTTTTTT. The chain recombines TRBV7-9 with TRBJ1-4; D is ambiguous. Germline V gives CDR1 SEHNR, CDR2 FQNEAQ (reference sequence). The V and J ends lost 3 bases and 2 bases respectively, with 13 bases between them. The CDR3 contains 16 residues.

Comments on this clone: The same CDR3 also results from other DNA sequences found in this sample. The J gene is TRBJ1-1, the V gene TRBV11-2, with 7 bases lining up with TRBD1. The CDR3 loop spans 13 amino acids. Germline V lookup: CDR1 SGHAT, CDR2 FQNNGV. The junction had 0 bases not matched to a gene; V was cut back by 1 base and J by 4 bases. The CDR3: CASSLAGGTEAFF. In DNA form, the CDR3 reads TGTGCCAGCAGCTTAGCAGGGGGCACTGAAGCTTTCTTT.

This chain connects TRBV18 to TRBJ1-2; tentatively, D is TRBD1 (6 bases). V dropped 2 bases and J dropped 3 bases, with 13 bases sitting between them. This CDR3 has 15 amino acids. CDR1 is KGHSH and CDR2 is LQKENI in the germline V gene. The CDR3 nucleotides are TGTGCCAGCTCACCAGGTTCAGGGGCGGACTATGGCTACACCTTC. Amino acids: CASSPGSGADYGYTF.

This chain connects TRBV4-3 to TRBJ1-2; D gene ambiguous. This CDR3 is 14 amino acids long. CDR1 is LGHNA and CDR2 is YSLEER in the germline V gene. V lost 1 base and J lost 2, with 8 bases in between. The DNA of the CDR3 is TGCGCCAGCAGCCAAGGAACAGCAAACTATGGCTACACCTTC. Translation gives CASSQGTANYGYTF.

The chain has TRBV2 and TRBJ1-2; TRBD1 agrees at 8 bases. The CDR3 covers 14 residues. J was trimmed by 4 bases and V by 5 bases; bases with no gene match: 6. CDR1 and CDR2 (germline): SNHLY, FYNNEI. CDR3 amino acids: CASSSTGVSYGYTF. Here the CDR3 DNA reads TGTGCCAGCAGTTCGACAGGGGTGAGCTATGGCTACACCTTC.

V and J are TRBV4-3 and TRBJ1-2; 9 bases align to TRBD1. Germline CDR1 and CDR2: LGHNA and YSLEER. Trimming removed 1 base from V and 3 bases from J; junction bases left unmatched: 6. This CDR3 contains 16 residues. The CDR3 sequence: CASSQGSTGGDYGYTF. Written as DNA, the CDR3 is TGCGCCAGCAGCCAAGGGTCGACAGGGGGAGACTATGGCTACACCTTC.